A selection of T cell receptor beta chains follows, all from one sample in a study of blood T cell repertoires in COVID-19. Data came from immunoSEQ multiplex PCR; TCRdb stores just in-frame clones and leaves some out. Of approximately 50,000 clones listed, 65% to 90% are singletons. The sequencing sample was made of peripheral blood. These receptors were taken from a human donor in a cohort sampled during active COVID-19. Each CDR3 is given with its conserved first and last residue. D genes are given only for firm matches. Part of the rows lack a size; the others show once, few, many or a class for expanded clones.

DNA: TGTGCCAGCAGTTTAGCCCTGGGACAGGCCTCCGGGGACACCATATATTTT
CDR3: CASSLALGQASGDTIYF
V: TRBV28
size: -
J: TRBJ1-3
D: TRBD1

DNA: TGCGCCAGCAGCACACTGCAGGGGGCTCGCTCCTACGAGCAGTACTTC
CDR3: CASSTLQGARSYEQYF
V: TRBV4-1
size: -
J: TRBJ2-7
D: TRBD1

DNA: TGTGCCAGGGCGGGACGGAAGAACACTGAAGCTTTCTTT
CDR3: CARAGRKNTEAFF
V: TRBV21-1
size: few
J: TRBJ1-1
D: -

DNA: TGTGCCAGCAGCGAGCCCCCCCACTTGACAGGGGGCTCTGGCTACACCTTC
CDR3: CASSEPPHLTGGSGYTF
V: TRBV9
size: -
J: TRBJ1-2
D: TRBD1

DNA: TGTGCCAGCAGCTTGGAAGCCATCTCTGGGGCCAACGTCCTGACTTTC
CDR3: CASSLEAISGANVLTF
V: TRBV5-4
size: -
J: TRBJ2-6
D: -

DNA: TGTGCCAGCAGTATAAGTCTCACGGTCACTGAAGCTTTCTTT
CDR3: CASSISLTVTEAFF
V: TRBV28
size: -
J: TRBJ1-1
D: -

DNA: TGCAGCGCCCACGCCCAGGGACAGGGGTACAATGAGCAGTTCTTC
CDR3: CSAHAQGQGYNEQFF
V: TRBV29-1
size: -
J: TRBJ2-1
D: TRBD1

DNA: TGTGCCAGCAGTAAACAGGGGGCGGCGGAGGATGAGCAGTTCTTC
CDR3: CASSKQGAAEDEQFF
V: TRBV2
size: -
J: TRBJ2-1
D: TRBD1

DNA: TGTGCCAGCAGCCAGGACAGGAAGGACACCGGGGAGCTGTTTTTT
CDR3: CASSQDRKDTGELFF
V: TRBV5-8
size: many
J: TRBJ2-2
D: TRBD1

DNA: TGTGCCAGCGAGGGGGGAGGGTGGGACATTCAGTACTTC
CDR3: CASEGGGWDIQYF
V: TRBV6-5
size: once
J: TRBJ2-4
D: -

DNA: TGTGCCAGCAGCATCAGCGGGATGAGCACAGATACGCAGTATTTT
CDR3: CASSISGMSTDTQYF
V: TRBV7-2
size: -
J: TRBJ2-3
D: TRBD2

DNA: TGTGCCAGCAGTTTATCACAGGGGGCCGAGCAGTACTTC
CDR3: CASSLSQGAEQYF
V: TRBV28
size: -
J: TRBJ2-7
D: TRBD1

DNA: TGCGCCAGCAGCTTAGCAGGGTATGGCTACACCTTC
CDR3: CASSLAGYGYTF
V: TRBV5-1
size: -
J: TRBJ1-2
D: -

DNA: TGTGCCAGCAGCTTGGTTCGGCGGGAGGGGCCCCTGGAATACGAGCAGTACTTC
CDR3: CASSLVRREGPLEYEQYF
V: TRBV5-6
size: -
J: TRBJ2-7
D: TRBD2

DNA: TGTGCCACCAGTGATTCAGAGGGACTAGCGACGAGCACCGGGGAGCTGTTTTTT
CDR3: CATSDSEGLATSTGELFF
V: TRBV24-1
size: -
J: TRBJ2-2
D: TRBD2

DNA: TGTGCCAGCAGCCAAAGCTTCACCTCCTACGAGCAGTACTTC
CDR3: CASSQSFTSYEQYF
V: TRBV6-5
size: -
J: TRBJ2-7
D: -

DNA: TGTGCCAGCAGCCAAGAAACCTATGGGCGGGATTCAAGCGAGCAGTACTTC
CDR3: CASSQETYGRDSSEQYF
V: TRBV3-1/TRBV3-2
size: few
J: TRBJ2-7
D: -

DNA: TGTGCCAGCAGCGTAGGACTAGCGGGAGTGAATTACGAGCAGTACTTC
CDR3: CASSVGLAGVNYEQYF
V: TRBV9
size: once
J: TRBJ2-7
D: TRBD2

DNA: TGTGCCAGCAGCGCGAGGACAGAATTTGAAGCTTTCTTT
CDR3: CASSARTEFEAFF
V: TRBV7-2
size: medium-sized
J: TRBJ1-1
D: -

DNA: TGTGCCAGCAGTTTACCCCCCGTCGAGAATCAGCCCCAGCATTTT
CDR3: CASSLPPVENQPQHF
V: TRBV28
size: -
J: TRBJ1-5
D: -

DNA: TGTGCCAGCAGCGTAGTGGGGACAGGGGGTTATGGCTACACCTTC
CDR3: CASSVVGTGGYGYTF
V: TRBV9
size: few
J: TRBJ1-2
D: TRBD1

DNA: TGTGCCAGCCCGACCAACCCACTAGCGGGAGGGATGGGAGATACGCAGTATTTT
CDR3: CASPTNPLAGGMGDTQYF
V: TRBV5-8
size: once
J: TRBJ2-3
D: TRBD2

DNA: TGTGCCAGCAGCGTAGGATTAGCAGAAGAGACCCAGTACTTC
CDR3: CASSVGLAEETQYF
V: TRBV9
size: once
J: TRBJ2-5
D: -

DNA: TGTGCCGCCGCTAGCACCAATGAGCAGTTCTTC
CDR3: CAAASTNEQFF
V: TRBV19
size: -
J: TRBJ2-1
D: -

DNA: TGTGCCAGCAGTGACAGAATGAACACTGAAGCTTTCTTT
CDR3: CASSDRMNTEAFF
V: TRBV6-1
size: -
J: TRBJ1-1
D: -

DNA: TGTGCCAGCCATCGGACTAGCGGGACCTACGAGCAGTACTTC
CDR3: CASHRTSGTYEQYF
V: TRBV28
size: -
J: TRBJ2-7
D: TRBD2

DNA: TGTGCCAGCAGTTACTCGAGGACTAGCAGGCAAGAGACCCAGTACTTC
CDR3: CASSYSRTSRQETQYF
V: TRBV6-5
size: -
J: TRBJ2-5
D: TRBD2

DNA: TGTGCCAGCTCACCGGCTCCCAGCTCCTACGAGCAGTACTTC
CDR3: CASSPAPSSYEQYF
V: TRBV18
size: once
J: TRBJ2-7
D: -

DNA: TGTGCCAGCATTTCGGGACTAGCGGGTTACGAGCAGTACTTC
CDR3: CASISGLAGYEQYF
V: TRBV28
size: -
J: TRBJ2-7
D: TRBD2

DNA: TGTGCCAGTATGGCAAGCTCTGGGGCCAACGTCCTGACTTTC
CDR3: CASMASSGANVLTF
V: TRBV19
size: -
J: TRBJ2-6
D: -

DNA: TGCGCCAGCAGCCAGGGCGGAGGTGGGACTGAAGCTTTCTTT
CDR3: CASSQGGGGTEAFF
V: TRBV4-1
size: -
J: TRBJ1-1
D: -

DNA: TGTGCCAGCAGCATATCAGATACGCAGTATTTT
CDR3: CASSISDTQYF
V: TRBV3-1/TRBV3-2
size: -
J: TRBJ2-3
D: -

DNA: TGTGCCTGGAGTGTTGGAGGGGTTAATCAGCCCCAGCATTTT
CDR3: CAWSVGGVNQPQHF
V: TRBV30
size: -
J: TRBJ1-5
D: -

DNA: TGTGCCACCAGTGTCGCCAGTACAGGGCCAGAGACCCAGTACTTC
CDR3: CATSVASTGPETQYF
V: TRBV24-1
size: -
J: TRBJ2-5
D: -

DNA: TGCGCCAGCAGCTATGAGGGAGAAGAGACCCAGTACTTC
CDR3: CASSYEGEETQYF
V: TRBV5-1
size: -
J: TRBJ2-5
D: -

DNA: TGTGCCAGCAGCTTAGGGGCAGTAGAGACCCAGTACTTC
CDR3: CASSLGAVETQYF
V: TRBV7-2
size: -
J: TRBJ2-5
D: -

DNA: TGTGCTAGTGGTTCTGCGGATACGCAGTATTTT
CDR3: CASGSADTQYF
V: TRBV12-5
size: -
J: TRBJ2-3
D: -

DNA: TGTGCCAGTTCAGACCCAGAGGACCCTAGCGGGAGTCTGGTCGTTGAGCAGTTCTTC
CDR3: CASSDPEDPSGSLVVEQFF
V: TRBV19
size: -
J: TRBJ2-1
D: TRBD2

DNA: TGTGCCAGCAGCTTACAGGGGGCATCCTCCTACGAGCAGTACTTC
CDR3: CASSLQGASSYEQYF
V: TRBV5-6
size: -
J: TRBJ2-7
D: TRBD1

DNA: TGTGCCAGCAAGCGGACTAGCGACCACAATGAGCAGTTCTTC
CDR3: CASKRTSDHNEQFF
V: TRBV7-2
size: -
J: TRBJ2-1
D: TRBD2

DNA: TGCGCCAGCAGCCGGCGAGGGGGTCATTCACCCCTCCACTTT
CDR3: CASSRRGGHSPLHF
V: TRBV4-1
size: -
J: TRBJ1-6
D: -

DNA: TGTGCCAGCAGTTGGGACAGGGGTTTAAATTCACCCCTCCACTTT
CDR3: CASSWDRGLNSPLHF
V: TRBV28
size: -
J: TRBJ1-6
D: TRBD1

DNA: TGTGCCAGCATCGCCGCGGGTTTGGGCACAGATACGCAGTATTTT
CDR3: CASIAAGLGTDTQYF
V: TRBV28
size: -
J: TRBJ2-3
D: -

DNA: TGTGCCAGCTCGCGCACTAGCGGACACTACAATGAGCAGTTCTTC
CDR3: CASSRTSGHYNEQFF
V: TRBV18
size: -
J: TRBJ2-1
D: TRBD2

DNA: TGTGCCAGCATTGCCTTGGGGCGCGGGAGTGTGTACTTC
CDR3: CASIALGRGSVYF
V: TRBV28
size: -
J: TRBJ2-7
D: TRBD2

DNA: TGTGCCAGCAGCTTTAGTGGGAGCGAGATCGGGGAGCTGTTTTTT
CDR3: CASSFSGSEIGELFF
V: TRBV7-3
size: -
J: TRBJ2-2
D: -

DNA: TGCGCCAGCAGCTCCTACTACATGACTAGCGGGAGCACAGATACGCAGTATTTT
CDR3: CASSSYYMTSGSTDTQYF
V: TRBV5-1
size: -
J: TRBJ2-3
D: TRBD2

DNA: TGTGCCTGGAGTATCGCAGGGTATGGCAATCAGCCCCAGCATTTT
CDR3: CAWSIAGYGNQPQHF
V: TRBV30
size: -
J: TRBJ1-5
D: -

DNA: TGTGCCAGCTCACCCGCTCCGGGGAACACTGAAGCTTTCTTT
CDR3: CASSPAPGNTEAFF
V: TRBV18
size: -
J: TRBJ1-1
D: -

DNA: TGTGCCAGCTCACCCGGACTAGCGGGAGTCGTTGGCACAGATACGCAGTATTTT
CDR3: CASSPGLAGVVGTDTQYF
V: TRBV18
size: -
J: TRBJ2-3
D: TRBD2

DNA: TGCAGTGCAAGTCCGGGACAGGGGGCTAATTCACCCCTCCACTTT
CDR3: CSASPGQGANSPLHF
V: TRBV20-1
size: -
J: TRBJ1-6
D: TRBD1

DNA: TGCGCCAGCAGCCAAGAGAGGTTGGTGGAAGCTTTCTTT
CDR3: CASSQERLVEAFF
V: TRBV4-1
size: -
J: TRBJ1-1
D: -

DNA: TGTGCCTGGGCTGGAGATTTTAGCTCCTACAATGAGCAGTTCTTC
CDR3: CAWAGDFSSYNEQFF
V: TRBV30
size: -
J: TRBJ2-1
D: -

DNA: TGTGCCAGTAGTACCGGACAGGGGGGTACTAATGAAAAACTGTTTTTT
CDR3: CASSTGQGGTNEKLFF
V: TRBV19
size: once
J: TRBJ1-4
D: TRBD1